These 7 T cell receptor beta chains were sequenced from one sample in a study of vaccination and CD4 T cells after COVID-19. No antigen has been identified for these receptors. Noted treatment: roughly 11-day PBMC culture with coronavirus spike peptide pools or control peptides (ViraFEST assay). With the Oncomine TCR Beta short-read assay, DNA from cultured CD4+ T cells was sequenced. TCRdb reanalysed the PCR reads using MiXCR and keeps one entry per CDR3 protein. The sample records some 14,000 distinct CDR3 sequences, around 55% being singletons. The sample taken for sequencing was CD4+ T cells from blood, cultured in vitro. The receptors shown here come from a human donor who had recovered from COVID-19.

This clonotype has just a few counts. The V call is TRBV6-5, the J call TRBJ1-6; D not resolved. Germline values: CDR1 MNHEY, CDR2 SVGAGI. Trimming removed 2 bases at V and 7 bases at J, with 9 bases between. The CDR3 extends over 14 amino acids. The CDR3 bases are TGTGCCAGCAGTTACAGGGCTGGGAATTCACCCCTCCACTTT. Translating it yields CASSYRAGNSPLHF.

Concerning this clonotype: One end of the junction is discordant with germline, which a read error may explain. V and J are TRBV7-9 and TRBJ2-2; D might be TRBD2 (6 bases). CDR3 size: 15 residues. Germline CDR1 reads SEHNR; CDR2 reads FQNEAQ (reference sequence). DNA of the CDR3: TGTGCCAGCAGCTTGGGACTCCCTTTGACCGAGGAGCTGTTTTTT. Translation: CASSLGLPLTEELFF.

The chain is built from TRBV27 and TRBJ2-7; tentative D call: TRBD1 (7 bases). CDR1 is MNHEY, CDR2 SMNVEV, per germline (reference sequence). The CDR3 loop spans 16 amino acids. The V end lost 4 bases, the J end lost 2 bases, and 18 bases lay between the germline ends. The CDR3 region has the DNA TGTGCCAGCAGTTCACCGGACAGGAGGGGAACCTACGAGCAGTACTTC. It encodes CASSSPDRRGTYEQYF.

This clonotype occurred a few times. The rearrangement links TRBV6-5 to TRBJ2-2; D is ambiguous. The CDR3 runs to 14 residues. From germline, CDR1 is MNHEY and CDR2 SVGAGI. V lost 0 bases and J lost 4, with 6 bases in between. This chain's CDR3 is CASSYSESTGELFF. The DNA for the CDR3 is TGTGCCAGCAGTTACTCGGAATCCACCGGGGAGCTGTTTTTT.

Turning to this clonotype: Mismatch with germline at one junction end may stem from a read error. CDR3 in amino acids: CASSLAGNQPQHF. CDR3 in DNA: TGCGCCAGCAGCTTGGCAGGCAATCAGCCCCAGCATTTT. This chain connects TRBV11-1 to TRBJ1-5; D unresolved. CDR1 and CDR2 from the germline V gene are SGHAT and FQDESV (reference sequence). The CDR3 is made up of 13 amino acids.

The rearrangement joins TRBV5-1 to TRBJ1-6; TRBD1 is a possible D gene (6 bases). Germline V lookup: CDR1 SGHRS, CDR2 YFSETQ. V gave up 2 bases and J gave up 2 bases, with 11 bases separating them. There are 16 residues in the CDR3. The CDR3 loop reads CASSFGGRTYNSPLHF. The CDR3 DNA reads TGCGCCAGCAGCTTCGGGGGGCGCACCTATAATTCACCCCTCCACTTT.

V gene TRBV5-4 combines with J gene TRBJ1-1, with TRBD1 identical over 10 bases. The ends lost 4 bases at V and 3 bases at J; junction bases unmatched: 6. Germline V lookup: CDR1 SGHNT, CDR2 YYREEE (reference sequence). The CDR3 covers 15 residues. The CDR3 nucleotides read TGTGCCAGCAGCCGACAGGGGGCGAGGGACACTGAAGCTTTCTTT. Amino acid sequence: CASSRQGARDTEAFF.